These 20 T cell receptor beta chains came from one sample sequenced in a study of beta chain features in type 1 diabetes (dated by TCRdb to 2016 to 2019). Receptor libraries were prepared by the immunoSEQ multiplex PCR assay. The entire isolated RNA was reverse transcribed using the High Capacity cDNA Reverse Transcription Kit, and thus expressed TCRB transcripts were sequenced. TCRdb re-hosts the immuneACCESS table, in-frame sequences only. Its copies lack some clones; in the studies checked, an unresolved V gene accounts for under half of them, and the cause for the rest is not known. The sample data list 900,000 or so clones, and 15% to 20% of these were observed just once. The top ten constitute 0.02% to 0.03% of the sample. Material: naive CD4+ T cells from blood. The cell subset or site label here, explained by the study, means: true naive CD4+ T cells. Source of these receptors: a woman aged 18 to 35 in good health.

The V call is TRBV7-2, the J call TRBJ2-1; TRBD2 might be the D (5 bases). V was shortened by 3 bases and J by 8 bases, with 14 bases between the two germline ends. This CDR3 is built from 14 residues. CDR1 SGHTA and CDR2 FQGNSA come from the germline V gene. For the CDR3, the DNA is TGTGCCAGCAGCTTCGGGATATCGGTCTATGAGCAGTTCTTC. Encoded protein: CASSFGISVYEQFF.

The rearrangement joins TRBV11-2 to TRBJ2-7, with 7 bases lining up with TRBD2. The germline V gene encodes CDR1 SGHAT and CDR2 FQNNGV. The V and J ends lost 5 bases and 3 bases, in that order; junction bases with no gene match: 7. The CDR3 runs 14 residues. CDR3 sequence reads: CASSKLARIYEQYF. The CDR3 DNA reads TGTGCCAGCAGCAAACTAGCGAGGATCTACGAGCAGTACTTC. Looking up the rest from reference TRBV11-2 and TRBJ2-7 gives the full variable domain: EAGVAQSPRYKIIEKRQSVAFWCNPISGHATLYWYQQILGQGPKLLIQFQNNGVVDDSQLPKDRFSAERLKGVDSTLKIQPAKLEDSAVYLCASSKLARIYEQYFGPGTRLTVT.

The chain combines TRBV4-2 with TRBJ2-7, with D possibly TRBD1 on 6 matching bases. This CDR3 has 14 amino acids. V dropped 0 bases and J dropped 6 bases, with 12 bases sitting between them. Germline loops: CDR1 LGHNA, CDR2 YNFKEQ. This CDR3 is CASSQDLWGREQYF. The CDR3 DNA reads TGTGCCAGCAGCCAAGATCTATGGGGGCGCGAGCAGTACTTC.

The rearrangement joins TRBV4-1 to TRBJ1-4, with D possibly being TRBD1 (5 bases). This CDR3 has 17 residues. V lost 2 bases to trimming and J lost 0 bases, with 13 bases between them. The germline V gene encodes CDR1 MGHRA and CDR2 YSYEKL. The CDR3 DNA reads TGCGCCAGCAGCCAACCACGACAGTTTGCAACTAATGAAAAACTGTTTTTT. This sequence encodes CASSQPRQFATNEKLFF.

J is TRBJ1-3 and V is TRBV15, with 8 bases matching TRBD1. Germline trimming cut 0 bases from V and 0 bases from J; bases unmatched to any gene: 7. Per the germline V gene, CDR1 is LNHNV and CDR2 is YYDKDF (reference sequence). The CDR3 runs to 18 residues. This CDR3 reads CATSRDPGTGSSGNTIYF. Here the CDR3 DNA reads TGTGCCACCAGCAGAGATCCGGGGACAGGTAGCTCTGGAAACACCATATATTTT.

The CDR3 DNA follows: TGCGCCAGCAGTAGCCCGGACAGATGGAACACTGAAGCTTTCTTT. Its translation: CASSSPDRWNTEAFF. J is TRBJ1-1 and V is TRBV5-1; the D gene is possibly TRBD1 (6 bases). V lost 5 bases and J lost 1, with 15 bases in between. The CDR3 totals 15 residues. Germline CDR1 is SGHRS and CDR2 is YFSETQ.

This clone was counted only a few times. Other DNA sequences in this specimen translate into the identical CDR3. The CDR3 reads CASSQDLGQPQHF. The DNA of the CDR3 is TGTGCCAGCAGCCAAGATTTGGGGCAGCCCCAGCATTTT. The chain combines TRBV14 with TRBJ1-5, with D hard to call. The CDR3 consists of 13 residues. Trimming removed 0 bases from V and 7 bases from J, with 7 bases in between. Germline V gene data show CDR1 as SGHDN and CDR2 as FVKESK.

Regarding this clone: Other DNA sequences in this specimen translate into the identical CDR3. CDR3 region: CASSLVSYEQYF. CDR3 nucleotide sequence: TGTGCCAGCAGCTTAGTCTCCTACGAGCAGTACTTC. This sequence joins TRBV7-6 and TRBJ2-7, with D hard to call. Germline CDR1 SGHVS, CDR2 FNYEAQ. Trimming shortened V by 1 base and J by 0 bases, and 1 base separated the two germline ends. The CDR3 covers 12 residues.

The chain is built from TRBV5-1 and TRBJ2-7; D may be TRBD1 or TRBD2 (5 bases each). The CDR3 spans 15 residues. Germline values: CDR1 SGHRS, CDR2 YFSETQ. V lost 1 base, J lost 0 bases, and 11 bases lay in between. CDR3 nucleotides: TGCGCCAGCAGCTTGATCGGGACGGGCTCCTACGAGCAGTACTTC. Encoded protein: CASSLIGTGSYEQYF.

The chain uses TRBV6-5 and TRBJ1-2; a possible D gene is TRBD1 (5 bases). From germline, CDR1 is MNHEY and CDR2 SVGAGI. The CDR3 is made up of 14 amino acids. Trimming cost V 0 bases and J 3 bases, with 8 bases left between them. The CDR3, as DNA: TGTGCCAGCAGTTACTCCGCAGGGTACTATGGCTACACCTTC. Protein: CASSYSAGYYGYTF.

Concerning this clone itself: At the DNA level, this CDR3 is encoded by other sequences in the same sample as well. Here the CDR3 reads CSAGRVDTQYF. The CDR3 DNA sequence: TGCAGTGCTGGACGGGTCGATACGCAGTATTTT. The J gene is TRBJ2-3, the V gene TRBV20-1, with no clear D. Trimming took off 5 bases at V and 6 bases at J, with 9 bases between the two ends. Germline V gene sequence: CDR1 DFQATT, CDR2 SNEGSKA (reference sequence). The CDR3 contains 11 residues.

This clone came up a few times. DNA for the CDR3: TGTGCCAGCAGTGAATCATGGACAGCCGTTTCCTACGAGCAGTACTTC. This sequence encodes CASSESWTAVSYEQYF. The J gene is TRBJ2-7, the V gene TRBV6-1; D perhaps matches TRBD1 (6 bases). The germline gives CDR1 MNHNS, CDR2 SASEGT. The CDR3 covers 16 residues. Trimming stripped 2 bases from V and 1 base from J, with 15 bases between.

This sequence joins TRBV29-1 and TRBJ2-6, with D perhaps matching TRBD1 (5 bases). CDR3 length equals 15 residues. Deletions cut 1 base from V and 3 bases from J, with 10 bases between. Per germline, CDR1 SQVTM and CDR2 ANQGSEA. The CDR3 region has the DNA TGCAGCGTTGAAGTCAGGGTTAGTGGGGCCAACGTCCTGACTTTC. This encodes CSVEVRVSGANVLTF. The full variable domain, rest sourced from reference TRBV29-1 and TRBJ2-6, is SAVISQKPSRDICQRGTSLTIQCQVDSQVTMMFWYRQQPGQSLTLIATANQGSEATYESGFVIDKFPISRPNLTFSTLTVSNMSPEDSSIYLCSVEVRVSGANVLTFGAGSRLTVL.

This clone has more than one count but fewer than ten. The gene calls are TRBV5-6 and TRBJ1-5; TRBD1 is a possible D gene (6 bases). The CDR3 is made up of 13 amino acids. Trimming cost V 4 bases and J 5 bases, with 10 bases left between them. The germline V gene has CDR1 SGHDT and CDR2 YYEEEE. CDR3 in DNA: TGTGCCAGCAGCCTACAGGGCTATCAGCCCCAGCATTTT. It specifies CASSLQGYQPQHF.

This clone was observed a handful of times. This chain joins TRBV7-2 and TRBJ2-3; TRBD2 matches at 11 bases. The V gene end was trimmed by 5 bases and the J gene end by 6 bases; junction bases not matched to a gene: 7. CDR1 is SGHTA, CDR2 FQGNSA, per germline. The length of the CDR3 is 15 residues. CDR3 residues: CASSLRLAGRDTQYF. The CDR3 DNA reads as TGTGCCAGCAGCCTCAGACTAGCGGGAAGGGATACGCAGTATTTT.

DNA for the CDR3: TGCGCCACTCGACGGACAGGGCAACAAGAGACCCAGTACTTC. Translation: CATRRTGQQETQYF. The chain joins TRBV5-1 to TRBJ2-5, with TRBD1 matching 8 bases. Germline values: CDR1 SGHRS, CDR2 YFSETQ. The trim removed 9 bases at V and 2 bases at J, leaving 9 bases unmatched. This CDR3 has 14 residues.

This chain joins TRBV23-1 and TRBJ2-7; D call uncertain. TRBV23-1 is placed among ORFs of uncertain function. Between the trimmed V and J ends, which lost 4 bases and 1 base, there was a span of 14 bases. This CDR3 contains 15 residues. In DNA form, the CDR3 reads TGCGCCAGCAGTCGCTCGAGAATAGGGTCCTACGAGCAGTACTTC. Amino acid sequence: CASSRSRIGSYEQYF.

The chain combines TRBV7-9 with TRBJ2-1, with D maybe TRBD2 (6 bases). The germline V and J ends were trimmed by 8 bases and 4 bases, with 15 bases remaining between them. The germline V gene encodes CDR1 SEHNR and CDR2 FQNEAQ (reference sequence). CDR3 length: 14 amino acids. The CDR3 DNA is TGTGCCAGCTCGCGGGGCGGCCTATACAATGAGCAGTTCTTC. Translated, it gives CASSRGGLYNEQFF.

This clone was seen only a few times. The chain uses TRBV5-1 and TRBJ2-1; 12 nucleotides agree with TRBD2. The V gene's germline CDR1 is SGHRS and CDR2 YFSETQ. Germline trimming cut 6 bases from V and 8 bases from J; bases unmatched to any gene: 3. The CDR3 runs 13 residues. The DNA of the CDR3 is TGCGCCAGCAAACTAGCGGGAGGAGATGAGCAGTTCTTC. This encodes CASKLAGGDEQFF. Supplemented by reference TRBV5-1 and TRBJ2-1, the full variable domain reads KAGVTQTPRYLIKTRGQQVTLSCSPISGHRSVSWYQQTPGQGLQFLFEYFSETQRNKGNFPGRFSGRQFSNSRSEMNVSTLELGDSALYLCASKLAGGDEQFFGPGTRLTVL.

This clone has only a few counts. The CDR3 DNA sequence: TGTGCCAGCAGTTACGGCCTAGCAGGAGCTTACGAGCAGTACTTC. Residues: CASSYGLAGAYEQYF. The chain employs TRBV6-5 and TRBJ2-7, with D perhaps matching TRBD2 (5 bases). The CDR3 runs to 15 residues. Germline loops: CDR1 MNHEY, CDR2 SVGAGI. The V gene lost 2 bases and the J gene lost 4 bases, with 15 bases spanning the gap.